A single sample is the source of the 7 T cell receptor beta chains below, sequenced in a study of blood T cell repertoires in COVID-19 (dated by TCRdb to the early 2020s). Libraries were constructed by the immunoSEQ multiplex PCR assay. The table was pulled from immuneACCESS by TCRdb, which kept in-frame rearrangements only. Such tables lose some clones; where checked, under half of the loss comes from unresolved V genes, and the rest has no known cause. For this sample the table gives 34,000 or so clones, of which roughly nine tenths were detected only once. The ten top clones hold around 2% of the sample. The sequenced material came from peripheral blood. The receptors were sampled from a man aged 50 to 60 with active or convalescent COVID-19.

This chain links TRBV20-1 with TRBJ2-3; D is perhaps TRBD2 (6 bases). The CDR3 extends over 11 amino acids. Trimming took off 0 bases at V and 9 bases at J, with 7 bases between the two ends. Per germline, CDR1 DFQATT and CDR2 SNEGSKA (reference sequence). The CDR3 reads CSARDGGTQYF. The CDR3 DNA reads TGCAGTGCTAGAGATGGGGGGACGCAGTATTTT.

V gene TRBV28 combines with J gene TRBJ2-7; 9 nucleotides agree with TRBD2. The junction had 6 bases not matched to a gene; V was cut back by 2 bases and J by 4 bases. The CDR3 runs 15 residues. CDR1 is MDHEN, CDR2 SYDVKM, per germline. For the CDR3, the DNA is TGTGCCAGCAGTTTAGGCGGGAGGGGGCATTACGAGCAGTACTTC. It encodes CASSLGGRGHYEQYF.

The chain joins TRBV7-9 to TRBJ2-7; 8 bases map to TRBD2. Germline V CDR1 and CDR2: SEHNR, FQNEAQ (reference sequence). The V segment lost 1 base and the J segment 4 bases; nucleotides outside the gene matches: 6. This CDR3 is 15 amino acids long. The CDR3 nucleotides read TGTGCCAGCAGCTTAGTCCTCGGGAGGGGTTACGAGCAGTACTTC. Protein: CASSLVLGRGYEQYF.

The V gene is TRBV9, the J gene TRBJ2-3; 7 positions match TRBD2. This CDR3 spans 14 amino acids. Trimming removed 0 bases from V and 4 bases from J; junction bases left unmatched: 2. Germline-derived CDR1 and CDR2 are SGDLS and YYNGEE. The CDR3 region has the DNA TGTGCCAGCAGCGTAGCGGGAGGTTCAGATACGCAGTATTTT. This codes for CASSVAGGSDTQYF.

V is TRBV6-6 and J is TRBJ2-2, with TRBD2 matching 13 bases. This CDR3 spans 15 amino acids. V lost 10 bases and J lost 5; bases outside the gene matches: 7. Per the germline V gene, CDR1 is MNHNY and CDR2 is SVGAGI (reference sequence). Written as DNA, the CDR3 is TGTGCCACCGAGCCGGGACTAGCGGGAACCGGGGAGCTGTTTTTT. Amino acid sequence: CATEPGLAGTGELFF.

The chain carries TRBV24-1 and TRBJ2-5, with TRBD2 matching 16 bases. Germline-derived CDR1 and CDR2 are KGHDR and SFDVKD. This CDR3 region has 18 residues. With V trimmed by 3 bases and J by 6 bases, 9 bases remained unmatched. CDR3 loop: CATSDAPGTSGGGQTQYF. The DNA of the CDR3 is TGTGCCACCAGTGATGCTCCCGGGACTAGCGGGGGGGGGCAGACCCAGTACTTC.

The chain is built from TRBV6-2 or TRBV6-3 and TRBJ2-7; TRBD1 matches at 9 bases. CDR1 and CDR2 from the germline V gene are MNHEY and SVGEGT. CDR3 size: 15 residues. The V segment lost 5 bases and the J segment 6 bases; nucleotides outside the gene matches: 11. CDR3 DNA sequence: TGTGCCAGCAGTAGACCGGGACAGGGTTTTCTCGAGCAGTACTTC. This gives the protein CASSRPGQGFLEQYF.